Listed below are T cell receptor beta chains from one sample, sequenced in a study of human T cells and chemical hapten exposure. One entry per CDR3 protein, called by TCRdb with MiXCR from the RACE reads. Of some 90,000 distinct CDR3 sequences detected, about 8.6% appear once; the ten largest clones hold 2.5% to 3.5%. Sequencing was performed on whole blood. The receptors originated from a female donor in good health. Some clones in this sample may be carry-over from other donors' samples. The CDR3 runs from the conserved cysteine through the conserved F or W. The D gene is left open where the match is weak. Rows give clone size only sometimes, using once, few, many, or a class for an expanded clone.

CDR3 protein: CASRQDDWSDEQYF
CDR3 DNA: TGTGCCTCGCGGCAGGACGATTGGTCTGACGAGCAGTACTTC
J gene: TRBJ2-7
clone size: -
D gene: -
V gene: TRBV30

CDR3 protein: CASSFQNRNTEAFF
CDR3 DNA: TGTGCCAGCAGCTTCCAGAACCGGAACACTGAAGCTTTCTTT
J gene: TRBJ1-1
clone size: -
D gene: -
V gene: TRBV7-9

CDR3 protein: CASSVGANSHSYEQYF
CDR3 DNA: TGTGCCAGCAGCGTAGGCGCCAACAGCCACTCCTACGAGCAGTACTTC
J gene: TRBJ2-7
clone size: few
D gene: -
V gene: TRBV9

CDR3 protein: CSVEDQNEQFF
CDR3 DNA: TGCAGCGTTGAAGATCAGAATGAGCAGTTCTTC
J gene: TRBJ2-1
clone size: few
D gene: -
V gene: TRBV29-1

CDR3 protein: CASSSLGVRGAIYYGYTF
CDR3 DNA: TGCGCCAGCAGCTCCCTTGGGGTTCGAGGGGCAATTTATTATGGCTACACCTTC
J gene: TRBJ1-2
clone size: few
D gene: -
V gene: TRBV5-1

CDR3 protein: CSVEIRESSYNELFF
CDR3 DNA: TGCAGCGTTGAAATCCGGGAGAGCTCCTACAATGAGCTGTTCTTC
J gene: TRBJ2-1
clone size: -
D gene: -
V gene: TRBV29-1

CDR3 protein: CASSPGPTGGTQYF
CDR3 DNA: TGTGCCAGCAGCCCGGGACCCACCGGGGGGACCCAGTACTTC
J gene: TRBJ2-5
clone size: many
D gene: -
V gene: TRBV12-3/TRBV12-4

CDR3 protein: CASRGGLAGARNTGELFF
CDR3 DNA: TGTGCCAGCAGAGGCGGACTAGCGGGAGCCCGAAACACCGGGGAGCTGTTTTTT
J gene: TRBJ2-2
clone size: few
D gene: TRBD2
V gene: TRBV6-1

CDR3 protein: CASSLNQGPNQPQNF
CDR3 DNA: TGTGCCAGCAGTTTAAACCAGGGGCCCAATCAGCCCCAGAATTTT
J gene: TRBJ1-5
clone size: -
D gene: -
V gene: TRBV28

CDR3 protein: CSAASGAPYNEQFF
CDR3 DNA: TGCAGTGCGGCTAGCGGGGCCCCCTACAATGAGCAGTTCTTC
J gene: TRBJ2-1
clone size: many
D gene: TRBD2
V gene: TRBV20-1

CDR3 protein: CASSRVNHEQFF
CDR3 DNA: TGTGCCAGCAGTCGGGTCAATCATGAGCAGTTCTTC
J gene: TRBJ2-1
clone size: few
D gene: -
V gene: TRBV12-3/TRBV12-4

CDR3 protein: CSVRWGQGAQNEQFF
CDR3 DNA: TGCAGCGTTAGGTGGGGACAGGGGGCGCAGAATGAGCAGTTCTTC
J gene: TRBJ2-1
clone size: once
D gene: TRBD1
V gene: TRBV29-1

CDR3 protein: CASSNKFGDEETQYF
CDR3 DNA: TGTGCCAGCAGCAATAAATTCGGGGACGAAGAGACCCAGTACTTC
J gene: TRBJ2-5
clone size: -
D gene: -
V gene: TRBV21-1

CDR3 protein: CASTHIAGGDTQYF
CDR3 DNA: TGTGCCAGCACCCACATAGCGGGGGGTGATACGCAGTATTTT
J gene: TRBJ2-3
clone size: -
D gene: TRBD2
V gene: TRBV12-3/TRBV12-4

CDR3 protein: CASSQEDRAFEGDTQYF
CDR3 DNA: TGCGCCAGCAGCCAAGAAGATCGAGCTTTCGAAGGGGATACGCAGTATTTT
J gene: TRBJ2-3
clone size: few
D gene: -
V gene: TRBV4-1

CDR3 protein: CASSGSLKETQYF
CDR3 DNA: TGTGCCAGTAGTGGGTCTCTAAAAGAGACCCAGTACTTC
J gene: TRBJ2-5
clone size: many
D gene: -
V gene: TRBV19

CDR3 protein: CAFGTGYVEQYF
CDR3 DNA: TGTGCCTTCGGGACAGGGTATGTCGAGCAGTACTTC
J gene: TRBJ2-7
clone size: -
D gene: TRBD1
V gene: TRBV2

CDR3 protein: CASSLGYNVQFF
CDR3 DNA: TGTGCCAGCAGCTTAGGCTACAATGTGCAGTTCTTC
J gene: TRBJ2-1
clone size: few
D gene: -
V gene: TRBV11-3

CDR3 protein: CVWTHDRGRYEQYF
CDR3 DNA: TGTGTCTGGACCCACGACAGGGGGCGTTACGAGCAGTACTTC
J gene: TRBJ2-7
clone size: -
D gene: TRBD1
V gene: TRBV30

CDR3 protein: CASSRDITTEAFF
CDR3 DNA: TGTGCCAGCAGCCGAGATATAACCACTGAAGCTTTCTTT
J gene: TRBJ1-1
clone size: many
D gene: -
V gene: TRBV7-8

CDR3 protein: CASNRDSSYEQYF
CDR3 DNA: TGCGCCAGCAACCGGGACAGCTCCTACGAGCAGTACTTC
J gene: TRBJ2-7
clone size: many
D gene: TRBD1
V gene: TRBV5-1

CDR3 protein: CASSPSPFSGRLTGELFF
CDR3 DNA: TGTGCCAGCAGTCCATCCCCTTTTAGCGGGAGATTAACCGGGGAGCTGTTTTTT
J gene: TRBJ2-2
clone size: -
D gene: TRBD2
V gene: TRBV6-2/TRBV6-3

CDR3 protein: CSAVGGNTEAFF
CDR3 DNA: TGCAGTGCTGTAGGGGGGAACACTGAAGCTTTCTTT
J gene: TRBJ1-1
clone size: many
D gene: -
V gene: TRBV20-1

CDR3 protein: CASSLAGDGGSEQFF
CDR3 DNA: TGTGCCAGCAGCTTAGCGGGAGATGGTGGGAGTGAGCAGTTCTTC
J gene: TRBJ2-1
clone size: -
D gene: -
V gene: TRBV7-2

CDR3 protein: CAGLWAGGSIIAKNIQYF
CDR3 DNA: TGCGCCGGTCTATGGGCAGGCGGCTCCATAATAGCCAAAAACATTCAGTACTTC
J gene: TRBJ2-4
clone size: few
D gene: -
V gene: TRBV23-1

CDR3 protein: CSARRSGSTHNEQFF
CDR3 DNA: TGCAGTGCTAGACGAAGCGGGAGTACCCACAATGAGCAGTTCTTC
J gene: TRBJ2-1
clone size: many
D gene: TRBD2
V gene: TRBV20-1

CDR3 protein: CASSLPPGQKIYEQYF
CDR3 DNA: TGCGCCAGCAGCTTGCCTCCAGGACAGAAAATTTACGAGCAGTACTTC
J gene: TRBJ2-7
clone size: few
D gene: -
V gene: TRBV5-1

CDR3 protein: CASSQFSWTSGRRAPVADTQYF
CDR3 DNA: TGTGCCAGCAGCCAATTTTCGTGGACTAGCGGGAGGAGGGCGCCGGTGGCAGATACGCAGTATTTT
J gene: TRBJ2-3
clone size: -
D gene: TRBD2
V gene: TRBV4-2

CDR3 protein: CASIAGGLHTGELFF
CDR3 DNA: TGTGCCAGTATAGCGGGAGGACTACATACCGGGGAGCTGTTTTTT
J gene: TRBJ2-2
clone size: -
D gene: TRBD2
V gene: TRBV19

CDR3 protein: CASSLGRLPNEQFF
CDR3 DNA: TGTGCCAGCAGCTTAGGCAGGTTACCCAATGAGCAGTTCTTC
J gene: TRBJ2-1
clone size: -
D gene: -
V gene: TRBV7-9

CDR3 protein: CASSPGTAPGFKPQHF
CDR3 DNA: TGTGCCAGCAGTCCGGGGACTGCCCCGGGTTTTAAGCCCCAGCATTTT
J gene: TRBJ1-5
clone size: -
D gene: -
V gene: TRBV27

CDR3 protein: CASSSQGSGQPQHF
CDR3 DNA: TGTGCCAGCAGTTCTCAGGGGTCAGGGCAGCCCCAGCATTTT
J gene: TRBJ1-5
clone size: few
D gene: -
V gene: TRBV28

CDR3 protein: CSVEGRSRGGFYEQYF
CDR3 DNA: TGCAGCGTTGAAGGTCGGTCCAGGGGGGGTTTTTACGAGCAGTACTTC
J gene: TRBJ2-7
clone size: many
D gene: -
V gene: TRBV29-1

CDR3 protein: CASRGPVGEITDTQYF
CDR3 DNA: TGTGCCAGCAGAGGACCTGTGGGAGAAATCACAGATACGCAGTATTTT
J gene: TRBJ2-3
clone size: few
D gene: -
V gene: TRBV2

CDR3 protein: CASSINRPTDTQYF
CDR3 DNA: TGTGCCAGTAGTATAAACAGGCCCACAGATACGCAGTATTTT
J gene: TRBJ2-3
clone size: -
D gene: -
V gene: TRBV19

CDR3 protein: CASSPRSSRNTDTQYF
CDR3 DNA: TGTGCCAGCAGTCCCCGGAGTAGCAGAAACACAGATACGCAGTATTTT
J gene: TRBJ2-3
clone size: few
D gene: -
V gene: TRBV28

CDR3 protein: CASSFPPGEQYF
CDR3 DNA: TGTGCCAGCAGCTTCCCTCCGGGGGAGCAGTACTTC
J gene: TRBJ2-7
clone size: many
D gene: -
V gene: TRBV7-9

CDR3 protein: CASSATLKSTDTQYF
CDR3 DNA: TGTGCCAGCAGCGCTACATTGAAGAGCACAGATACGCAGTATTTT
J gene: TRBJ2-3
clone size: -
D gene: -
V gene: TRBV11-2

CDR3 protein: CASSSGQLFTDTQYF
CDR3 DNA: TGCGCCAGCAGCTCCGGACAGCTCTTCACAGATACGCAGTATTTT
J gene: TRBJ2-3
clone size: -
D gene: -
V gene: TRBV5-1

CDR3 protein: CASSQELNLYNEQFF
CDR3 DNA: TGCGCCAGCAGCCAAGAACTCAACCTCTACAATGAGCAGTTCTTC
J gene: TRBJ2-1
clone size: -
D gene: -
V gene: TRBV4-3

CDR3 protein: CASSRTSGTSTDTQYF
CDR3 DNA: TGTGCCAGCAGCCGGACTAGCGGGACTAGCACAGATACGCAGTATTTT
J gene: TRBJ2-3
clone size: -
D gene: TRBD2
V gene: TRBV28

CDR3 protein: CASSPKPGPRSYEQYF
CDR3 DNA: TGTGCCAGCAGCCCGAAACCGGGACCACGGTCCTACGAGCAGTACTTC
J gene: TRBJ2-7
clone size: many
D gene: -
V gene: TRBV5-5

CDR3 protein: CASSPPVTGADGYTF
CDR3 DNA: TGTGCCAGCAGTCCCCCCGTGACAGGGGCGGATGGCTACACCTTC
J gene: TRBJ1-2
clone size: few
D gene: TRBD1
V gene: TRBV28

CDR3 protein: CSASYPWEWREGTGELFF
CDR3 DNA: TGCAGTGCTTCATATCCTTGGGAGTGGCGGGAGGGCACCGGGGAGCTGTTTTTT
J gene: TRBJ2-2
clone size: once
D gene: TRBD2
V gene: TRBV20-1

CDR3 protein: CSVGQGARTDTQYF
CDR3 DNA: TGCAGCGTTGGACAGGGGGCGCGGACAGATACGCAGTATTTT
J gene: TRBJ2-3
clone size: few
D gene: TRBD1
V gene: TRBV29-1

CDR3 protein: CASSTGLATYNEQFF
CDR3 DNA: TGTGCCAGCAGTACGGGACTAGCGACCTACAATGAGCAGTTCTTC
J gene: TRBJ2-1
clone size: -
D gene: TRBD2
V gene: TRBV13

CDR3 protein: CASSKVSGANVLTF
CDR3 DNA: TGTGCCAGTAGTAAGGTCTCTGGGGCCAACGTCCTGACTTTC
J gene: TRBJ2-6
clone size: few
D gene: -
V gene: TRBV19

CDR3 protein: CASSYGASGYNEQFF
CDR3 DNA: TGTGCCAGCAGTTACGGGGCTAGCGGGTACAATGAGCAGTTCTTC
J gene: TRBJ2-1
clone size: -
D gene: TRBD2
V gene: TRBV6-5

CDR3 protein: CSAMTGGHYEQYF
CDR3 DNA: TGCAGTGCTATGACAGGGGGTCACTACGAGCAGTACTTC
J gene: TRBJ2-7
clone size: -
D gene: TRBD1
V gene: TRBV20-1

CDR3 protein: CASSLESFNQPQHF
CDR3 DNA: TGTGCCAGCAGCTTAGAGTCGTTTAATCAGCCCCAGCATTTT
J gene: TRBJ1-5
clone size: few
D gene: -
V gene: TRBV7-2

CDR3 protein: CASMATSGSYNEQFF
CDR3 DNA: TGTGCCAGCATGGCGACTAGCGGATCCTACAATGAGCAGTTCTTC
J gene: TRBJ2-1
clone size: -
D gene: TRBD2
V gene: TRBV2

CDR3 protein: CASSLDRPLTSGDVRLTDTQYF
CDR3 DNA: TGTGCCAGCAGCTTAGACCGCCCCCTCACTAGCGGGGACGTCAGACTCACAGATACGCAGTATTTT
J gene: TRBJ2-3
clone size: many
D gene: TRBD2
V gene: TRBV7-2

CDR3 protein: CASSSTGTGYEQYF
CDR3 DNA: TGTGCCAGCAGTTCCACAGGGACCGGCTACGAGCAGTACTTC
J gene: TRBJ2-7
clone size: -
D gene: -
V gene: TRBV6-2/TRBV6-3

CDR3 protein: CASSPYQAYEQYF
CDR3 DNA: TGCGCCAGCAGCCCATACCAAGCCTACGAGCAGTACTTC
J gene: TRBJ2-7
clone size: few
D gene: -
V gene: TRBV4-3

CDR3 protein: CASSLGGGLLDEQYF
CDR3 DNA: TGTGCCAGCAGCTTAGGGGGCGGGCTTCTCGACGAGCAGTACTTC
J gene: TRBJ2-7
clone size: -
D gene: -
V gene: TRBV7-6

CDR3 protein: CASSRTVETEAFF
CDR3 DNA: TGCGCCAGCAGTCGGACAGTTGAGACTGAAGCTTTCTTT
J gene: TRBJ1-1
clone size: -
D gene: -
V gene: TRBV5-1

CDR3 protein: CASSLGTRADTQYF
CDR3 DNA: TGTGCCAGCAGCTTAGGAACGAGAGCAGATACGCAGTATTTT
J gene: TRBJ2-3
clone size: many
D gene: -
V gene: TRBV7-8

CDR3 protein: CSARDDQGRETQYF
CDR3 DNA: TGCAGTGCTAGAGATGACCAGGGGCGAGAGACCCAGTACTTC
J gene: TRBJ2-5
clone size: -
D gene: -
V gene: TRBV20-1

CDR3 protein: CSAGGSGETQYF
CDR3 DNA: TGCAGTGCTGGCGGCTCCGGGGAGACCCAGTACTTC
J gene: TRBJ2-5
clone size: -
D gene: -
V gene: TRBV20-1

CDR3 protein: CSATNRDRGLDEQFF
CDR3 DNA: TGCAGTGCAACCAACCGGGACAGGGGTTTGGATGAGCAGTTCTTC
J gene: TRBJ2-1
clone size: many
D gene: TRBD1
V gene: TRBV20-1